Listed here are 11 T cell receptor beta chains from one sample, sequenced in a study of CD8 T cells in ankylosing spondylitis. From the 5' RACE reads, TCRdb called clonotypes with MiXCR, one entry per CDR3 protein. The profile shows some 17,000 distinct CDR3 sequences, approximately 8.4% of them singletons. Source material: blood. The receptors stem from a male donor with ankylosing spondylitis or in good health (not recorded which).

This clonotype was counted ten times or more. The genes are TRBV6-5 and TRBJ2-2; D uncertain. V lost 6 bases and J 4 bases, leaving 6 bases between the germline ends. From germline, CDR1 is MNHEY and CDR2 SVGAGI. This CDR3 region has 12 residues. CDR3 amino acids: CASRSPTGELFF. In DNA, the CDR3 is TGTGCCAGCAGGAGCCCCACCGGGGAGCTGTTTTTT.

This clonotype was detected once. The chain has TRBV12-3 or TRBV12-4 and TRBJ2-2, with 11 bases that match TRBD2. Losses at the gene ends were 6 bases for V and 4 bases for J; bases not matched to a gene: 1. The CDR3 totals 14 residues. CDR3 nucleotides: TGTGCCAGCAGAACTAGCGGGAGCACCGGGGAGCTGTTTTTT. Protein product: CASRTSGSTGELFF.

The chain uses TRBV3-1 and TRBJ1-1; TRBD1 is a possible D gene (6 bases). There are 16 residues in the CDR3. The ends were cut back, 1 base at V and 6 bases at J, with 18 bases in the middle. Germline CDR1 reads LGHDT; CDR2 reads YNNKEL (reference sequence). The CDR3 region is CASSQVTGGRVPEAFF. The CDR3 region has the DNA TGTGCCAGCAGCCAAGTAACGGGGGGCCGGGTTCCTGAAGCTTTCTTT.

This clonotype was picked up a small number of times. This sequence joins TRBV21-1 and TRBJ1-4; TRBD1 reflects the table's D call only, with no check against the DNA. TRBV21-1 is a pseudogene segment. The CDR3 is 13 amino acids. CDR3 sequence: CASKGVYNEKLFF. The DNA of the CDR3 is TGTGCCAGCAAGGGGGTGTACAATGAAAAACTGTTTTTT.

This clonotype was picked up many times. The chain uses TRBV7-2 and TRBJ2-3, with TRBD1 as a possible D gene (6 bases). The CDR3 has 14 residues. Trimming removed 5 bases at V and 7 bases at J, with 16 bases between. CDR1 is SGHTA and CDR2 is FQGNSA in the germline V gene. CDR3: CASSPTQGGYTQYF. CDR3 nucleotide sequence: TGTGCCAGCAGCCCTACGCAAGGGGGATATACGCAGTATTTT.

In its sample, this clonotype was seen many times. V is TRBV29-1 and J is TRBJ2-7, with 9 nucleotides matching TRBD2. The CDR3 is 13 residues long. Trimming removed 4 bases from V and 3 bases from J; junction bases left unmatched: 4. The germline gives CDR1 SQVTM, CDR2 ANQGSEA. CDR3 residues: CSVVSGGRYEQYF. CDR3 nucleotide sequence: TGCAGCGTTGTTAGCGGGGGACGCTACGAGCAGTACTTC.

This clonotype was seen only a few times. The chain joins TRBV10-3 to TRBJ2-1, with a weak D call TRBD2 (5 bases). The length of the CDR3 is 13 residues. V was pared by 3 bases and J by 8 bases, with 11 bases between. Germline V lookup: CDR1 ENHRY, CDR2 SYGVKD. CDR3: CAISDGLAHEQFF. The CDR3 DNA sequence: TGTGCCATCAGTGATGGTCTAGCCCATGAGCAGTTCTTC.

This clonotype appeared many times. The chain employs TRBV29-1 and TRBJ2-2; D is uncertain. This CDR3 is built from 18 residues. Looked up from germline, CDR1 is SQVTM and CDR2 is ANQGSEA. The V gene lost 6 bases and the J gene lost 4 bases, with 27 bases spanning the gap. CDR3: CSVDLFGSKGSSTGELFF. CDR3 sequence (DNA): TGCAGCGTCGACCTGTTCGGGTCGAAAGGGTCGAGCACCGGGGAGCTGTTTTTT.

This clonotype was observed a single time. A junction boundary mismatches the germline segment, possibly from a read error. The chain uses TRBV7-7 and TRBJ2-6, with D uncertain. The CDR3 has 15 amino acids. Germline CDR1 SSHAT, CDR2 FNYEAQ (reference sequence). The CDR3 coding sequence is TGTGCTAGCAGCGCAGATAGCTCTGGGGCCAACGTCCTGACTTTC. This sequence encodes CASSADSSGANVLTF. The full variable domain, with the rest looked up from reference TRBV7-7 and TRBJ2-6, is GAGVSQSPRYKVTKRGQDVTLRCDPISSHATLYWYQQALGQGPEFLTYFNYEAQPDKSGLPSDRFSAERPEGSISTLTIQRTEQRDSAMYRCASSADSSGANVLTFGAGSRLTVL.

This clonotype has only one observation. This chain connects TRBV11-3 to TRBJ2-5; D possibly uses TRBD1 or TRBD2 (6 bases each). The CDR3 is 13 amino acids. Trimming stripped 5 bases from V and 5 bases from J, with 12 bases between. Germline V gives CDR1 SGHNT, CDR2 YENEEA. CDR3 nucleotide sequence: TGTGCCAGCAGCCGCAGGGGAGGCGAGACCCAGTACTTC. Its protein is CASSRRGGETQYF.

Concerning this clonotype itself: Because the CDR3's place on the DNA is in doubt, the DNA is left out and the CDR3 is given as listed by TCRdb. The chain is built from TRBV28 and TRBJ2-1; the table assigns TRBD2, which was not confirmed against the DNA. The CDR3 length is 12 residues, termini included. The germline V gene has CDR1 MDHEN and CDR2 SYDVKM. CDR3 loop: CASSLWAGGTLF.